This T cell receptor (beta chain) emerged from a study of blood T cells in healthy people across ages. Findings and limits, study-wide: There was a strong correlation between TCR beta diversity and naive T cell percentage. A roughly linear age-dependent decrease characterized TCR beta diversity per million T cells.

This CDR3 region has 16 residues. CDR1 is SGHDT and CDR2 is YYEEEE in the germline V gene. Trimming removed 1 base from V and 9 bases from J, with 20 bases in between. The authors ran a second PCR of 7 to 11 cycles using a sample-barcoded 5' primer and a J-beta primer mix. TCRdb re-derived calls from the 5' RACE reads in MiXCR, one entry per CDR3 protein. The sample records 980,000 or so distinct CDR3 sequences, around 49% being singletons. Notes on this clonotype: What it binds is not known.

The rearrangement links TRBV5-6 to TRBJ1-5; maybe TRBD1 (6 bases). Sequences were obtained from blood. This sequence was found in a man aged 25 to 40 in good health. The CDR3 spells CASSLSTAGGRWPQHF. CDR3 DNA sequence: TGTGCCAGCAGCTTGTCTACAGCGGGGGGCAGATGGCCCCAGCATTTT.